This is a list of T cell receptor beta chains from one sample in a study of post-analysis software for immune sequencing data. TCRdb used MiXCR to reprocess the PCR reads, holding one entry per CDR3 protein. Of some 370,000 distinct CDR3 sequences listed, approximately 38% are singletons. Sequencing was carried out using blood. The origin of the receptors is a girl aged 5 to 17 with multiple sclerosis. Both conserved end residues are part of each CDR3. D genes are given only for firm matches. For some rows the clone size is stated as once, few or many, or as a class when expanded; others skip it.

TRBJ2-3,NA,TRBV6-5,NA,TGTGCCAGCAGACTTTACAGGGATCGCACAGATACGCAGTATTTT,CASRLYRDRTDTQYF
TRBJ2-1,NA,TRBV3-1,NA,TGTGCCAGCAGTCCAGACAGAAGGAATGAGCAGTTCTTC,CASSPDRRNEQFF
TRBJ2-5,NA,TRBV9,TRBD2,TGTGCCAGTACCCCGGGACTAGCACAAGAGACCCAGTACTTC,CASTPGLAQETQYF
TRBJ2-5,NA,TRBV12-3/TRBV12-4,NA,TGTGCCAGCAGTTACTATACGGGGGGCGTCCAAGAGACCCAGTACTTC,CASSYYTGGVQETQYF
TRBJ2-7,NA,TRBV29-1,TRBD1,TGCAGCGTTGAAGATGGGACAGGGCCCGAGCAGTACTTC,CSVEDGTGPEQYF
TRBJ1-1,NA,TRBV18,NA,TGTGCCAGCTCACCCCCCCGAGGCCACACTGAAGCTTTCTTT,CASSPPRGHTEAFF
TRBJ2-7,few,TRBV5-1,TRBD1,TGCGCCAGCAGCTTGTATCAGGGGGCCTACGAGCAGTACTTC,CASSLYQGAYEQYF
TRBJ2-3,NA,TRBV20-1,NA,TGCAGTGCTAGAGACCCAGGGGAAGGTTCAGATACGCAGTATTTT,CSARDPGEGSDTQYF
TRBJ2-3,NA,TRBV29-1,NA,TGCAGCGTTGAACGGGGCAGGGGTGCAGATACGCAGTATTTT,CSVERGRGADTQYF
TRBJ2-1,NA,TRBV7-2,NA,TGTGCCAGCAGCTTAAATCGGGGCGGGAATGAGCAGTTCTTC,CASSLNRGGNEQFF
TRBJ1-1,NA,TRBV6-5,TRBD1,TGTGCCAGCAGCCGGGGACAGCACTTGGAAGCTTTCTTT,CASSRGQHLEAFF
TRBJ2-3,NA,TRBV4-2,TRBD2,TGTGCCAGCAGCCAAGGCTTACTAGCGGGGGCATCATCTAGCACAGATACGCAGTATTTT,CASSQGLLAGASSSTDTQYF
TRBJ2-5,few,TRBV20-1,TRBD2,TGCAGTGCTAGAAGGGCCGGGGGGGACCAAGAGACCCAGTACTTC,CSARRAGGDQETQYF
TRBJ2-5,few,TRBV7-7,TRBD2,TGTGCTAGCAGCCCGGGACTAGCGGGGCGCCAAGAGACCCAGTACTTC,CASSPGLAGRQETQYF
TRBJ1-6,few,TRBV27,NA,TGTGCCAGCAGTTCCAACAGGGATTCACCCCTCCACTTT,CASSSNRDSPLHF
TRBJ1-5,NA,TRBV6-5,NA,TGTGCCAGCAGTTATAGGCAGTTCAATCAGCCCCAGCATTTT,CASSYRQFNQPQHF
TRBJ1-2,NA,TRBV24-1,NA,TGTGCCACCAGTGATTCGGAAGATGGCTACACCTTC,CATSDSEDGYTF
TRBJ2-5,NA,TRBV6-5,NA,TGTGCCAGCAGTTACGAACAGATCCCGTACTTC,CASSYEQIPYF
TRBJ1-5,few,TRBV28,TRBD1,TGTGCCAGCAGCGCCCCCTCTAGGGGGCTGGGCAATCAGCCCCAGCATTTT,CASSAPSRGLGNQPQHF
TRBJ1-6,few,TRBV2,NA,TGTGCCAGCAGTGAACGGGGACCGAGAGGAAATATCCACTTT,CASSERGPRGNIHF
TRBJ2-1,NA,TRBV18,NA,TGTGCCAGCTCACCCAACAGGGTCTCAAAGGGTGAGCAGTTCTTC,CASSPNRVSKGEQFF
TRBJ2-6,few,TRBV5-1,NA,TGCGCCAGCAGCTTGGTGGAGGCTGGGGCCAACGTCCTGACTTTC,CASSLVEAGANVLTF
TRBJ1-2,NA,TRBV6-1,NA,TGTGCCAGCAGCGAAGGACCCTCCAGTCATGATGGCTACACCTTC,CASSEGPSSHDGYTF
TRBJ2-3,NA,TRBV20-1,NA,TGCAGTGCTGGTCGCCCAGGCACAGATACGCAGTATTTT,CSAGRPGTDTQYF
TRBJ2-5,NA,TRBV12-3/TRBV12-4,NA,TGTGCCAGCAGTGGCTGGATAATGCAAGAGACCCAGTACTTC,CASSGWIMQETQYF
TRBJ1-4,NA,TRBV7-2,NA,TGTGCCAGCAGTAGAGGACGGGGGACAACTAATGAAAAACTGTTTTTT,CASSRGRGTTNEKLFF
TRBJ2-7,NA,TRBV6-2/TRBV6-3,TRBD2,TGTGCCAGCACCTACGGGGGGTGTTACGAGCAGTACTTC,CASTYGGCYEQYF
TRBJ2-3,NA,TRBV12-3/TRBV12-4,TRBD2,TGTGCCAGCAGTTTAGAATCTCCGCTAGCGGGGGCCCAAGATACGCAGTATTTT,CASSLESPLAGAQDTQYF
TRBJ1-2,NA,TRBV20-1,TRBD1,TGCAGTGCTAGAGATGACTGGTTGCGGGACAGGGGCGCTAACTATGGCTACACCTTC,CSARDDWLRDRGANYGYTF
TRBJ2-1,few,TRBV9,NA,TGTGCCAGCAGCGTAGATGCCGACGATGAGCAGTTCTTC,CASSVDADDEQFF
TRBJ2-6,NA,TRBV28,NA,TGTGCCACCGCGGAGTACCACGCGGAGGCCAACGTCCTGACTTTC,CATAEYHAEANVLTF
TRBJ2-1,few,TRBV20-1,TRBD1,TGCAGTGCTTCAAAGACAGGGGCCTACAATGAGCAGTTCTTC,CSASKTGAYNEQFF
TRBJ1-6,NA,TRBV9,NA,TGTGCCAGCAGCCCCCAGGAGGGGCCTAATTCACCCCTCCACTTT,CASSPQEGPNSPLHF
TRBJ1-2,NA,TRBV12-3/TRBV12-4,NA,TGTGCCACCCAGAGGGAATCGGCATGGGCCCAAGCTAACTATGGCTACACCTTC,CATQRESAWAQANYGYTF